This T cell receptor (beta chain) derives from a study of blood T cell repertoires in COVID-19. Study-level information: Samples representing acute and convalescent COVID-19 were sourced from the United States, Italy and Spain. In each case, the material was cDNA or gDNA derived from T cells, B-cell-depleted T cells, or PBMCs.

Under the authors' procedure: Using reference gene primer amplification, nucleated cell counts were estimated. Clones were sequenced by immunoSEQ multiplex PCR, and TCRdb holds only the in-frame ones, with some missing. The V and J calls and clone size are taken from that table; D and trimming were inferred from the DNA. The sample lists about 140,000 clones; 84% were seen once. Trimming took 4 bases from V and 4 from J, leaving 19 bases between them. The CDR3 is made up of 17 amino acids. The V gene's germline CDR1 is ENHRY and CDR2 SYGVKD. The genes are TRBV10-3 and TRBJ2-2, with D perhaps matching TRBD2 (5 bases). This clonotype was obtained from a man aged 55 to 70 with active or convalescent COVID-19. The specimen was peripheral blood. The CDR3: CAISGTLGTSLTGELFF. DNA for the CDR3: TGTGCCATCAGTGGTACTCTCGGTACTAGTCTCACCGGGGAGCTGTTTTTT.